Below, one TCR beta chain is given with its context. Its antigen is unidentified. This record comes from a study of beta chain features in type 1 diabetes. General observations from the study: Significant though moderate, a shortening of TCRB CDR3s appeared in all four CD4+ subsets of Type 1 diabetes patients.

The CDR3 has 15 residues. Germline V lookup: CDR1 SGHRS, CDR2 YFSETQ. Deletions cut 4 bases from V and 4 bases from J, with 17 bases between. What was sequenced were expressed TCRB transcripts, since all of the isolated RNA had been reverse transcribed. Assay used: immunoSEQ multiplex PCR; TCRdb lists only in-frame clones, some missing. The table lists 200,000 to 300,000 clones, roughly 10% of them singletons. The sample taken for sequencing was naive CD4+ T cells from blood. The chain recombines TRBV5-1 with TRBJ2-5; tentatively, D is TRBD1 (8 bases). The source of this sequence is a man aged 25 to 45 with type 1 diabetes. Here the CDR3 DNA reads TGCGCCAGCAGCGCAAGACAGGGGAGGGCAGAGACCCAGTACTTC. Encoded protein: CASSARQGRAETQYF.